This TCR beta chain comes out of a study of blood T cell repertoires in COVID-19. Turning to the study itself: The samples span acute and convalescent COVID-19 from the United States, Italy and Spain. PBMCs, B-cell-depleted T cells, or T cells provided the cDNA or gDNA that made up the material.

The CDR3 loop spans 17 amino acids. The germline gives CDR1 MNHEY, CDR2 SMNVEV (reference sequence). V was pared by 6 bases and J by 3 bases, with 22 bases between. The data were produced by immunoSEQ multiplex PCR, yet TCRdb's version contains in-frame clones alone and is incomplete. The table lists approximately 190,000 clones, roughly 87% of them singletons, with 5.5% to 7.5% in the top ten. The chain has TRBV27 and TRBJ2-3; TRBD1 might be the D (6 bases). This clonotype was sampled from a middle-aged woman with acute or convalescent COVID-19. Material: peripheral blood. Here the CDR3 DNA reads TGTGCCAGCAGCCGTCCCCCACTACAGGGAGTGACAGATACGCAGTATTTT. Translating gives CASSRPPLQGVTDTQYF.